A selection of T cell receptor beta chains follows, all from one sample in a study of molecular identifiers for immune sequencing clone quantification. In TCRdb, the PCR reads were re-called with MiXCR into one record per CDR3 protein. The sample lists roughly 320,000 distinct CDR3 sequences, roughly a quarter occurring once. Material: naive CD8+ T cells from blood, with Jurkat cell RNA spiked in. These TCRs come from a human donor in good health. Some libraries in this study had Jurkat cell RNA spiked in. Both conserved end residues are part of each CDR3. A D gene is named only where the DNA matches it firmly. Clone sizes are given selectively: once, few, many, or a class where the clone is expanded.

>TRBV6-2/TRBV6-3|NA|TRBJ2-4|NA
TGTGCCAGCAGTCGCGGACAGTCCCTCACCGCCAAAAACATTCAGTACTTC
CASSRGQSLTAKNIQYF
>TRBV30|NA|TRBJ2-7|NA
TGTGCCTGGGGCGGTCGGGGGGAGCAGTACTTC
CAWGGRGEQYF
>TRBV6-1|NA|TRBJ1-1|few
TGTGCCAGCAGTGAATGGGTGGGCGCGACTGAAGCTTTCTTT
CASSEWVGATEAFF
>TRBV7-9|NA|TRBJ2-2|NA
TGTGCCAGCAGCTTAGGTTCCACCGGGGAGCTGGTTTTT
CASSLGSTGELVF
>TRBV19|TRBD1|TRBJ1-5|NA
TGTGCCAGTGGGGACCCGACAGGGATCAATCAGCCCCAGCATTTT
CASGDPTGINQPQHF
>TRBV4-2|TRBD2|TRBJ2-7|many
TGTGCCAGCAGCCAAGATCCAGCGGGATCGGCCGAGCAGTACTTC
CASSQDPAGSAEQYF
>TRBV9|NA|TRBJ1-5|few
TGTGCCAGCGGGGGAGGGGACAATCAGCCCCAGCATTTT
CASGGGDNQPQHF
>TRBV28|NA|TRBJ1-5|many
TGTGCCAGCAGTTTATGGGGGGGGGAGCCCCAGCATTTT
CASSLWGGEPQHF
>TRBV5-6|NA|TRBJ1-5|NA
TGTGCCAGCAGCTTGAACGTCAATCAGCCCCAGCATTTT
CASSLNVNQPQHF
>TRBV4-1|NA|TRBJ2-7|NA
TGCGCCAGCAGCCAAGATCGGGCAGGGGCTACCTACGAGCAGTACTTC
CASSQDRAGATYEQYF
>TRBV7-9|NA|TRBJ2-3|few
TGTGCCAGCAGCTCGTTCGGCGGGCCAATAAATGCAGGTGGCACAGATACGCAGTATTTT
CASSSFGGPINAGGTDTQYF
>TRBV7-9|NA|TRBJ2-7|NA
TGTGCCAGCAGCTTAGTGCTAGGGGGGAGCAACGAGCAGTACTTC
CASSLVLGGSNEQYF
>TRBV5-4|NA|TRBJ2-7|many
TGTGCCAGCAGCTTTCGTGGGGGGACCTACGAGCAGTACTTC
CASSFRGGTYEQYF
>TRBV29-1|TRBD2|TRBJ2-3|many
TGCAGCGTTGATGTTATTGGCGGGGGGAGCGATACGCAGTATTTT
CSVDVIGGGSDTQYF
>TRBV3-1|NA|TRBJ2-1|NA
TGTGCCAGCAGCCCCTCGACCTGGGGGGCCCACAATGAGCAGTTCTTC
CASSPSTWGAHNEQFF
>TRBV6-5|TRBD2|TRBJ2-7|NA
TGTGCCCGCAGTAAGGGACTAGCGGGGTCCTACGAGCAGTACTTC
CARSKGLAGSYEQYF
>TRBV5-6|NA|TRBJ2-7|NA
TGTGCCAGCAGCTTGTGGCGGTCCGAGCAGTACTTC
CASSLWRSEQYF
>TRBV4-1|NA|TRBJ2-7|many
TGCGCCAGCAGCCAAGTTGAGGGAACCGAGCAGTACTTC
CASSQVEGTEQYF
>TRBV7-2|NA|TRBJ2-3|many
TGTGCCAGCAGCTTAGCCCCGCCCCCGGATACGCAGTATTTT
CASSLAPPPDTQYF
>TRBV6-5|NA|TRBJ2-4|many
TGTGCCACTTCAGTCAACAGGGTAAACAAAAACATTCAGTACTTC
CATSVNRVNKNIQYF
>TRBV3-1|NA|TRBJ2-5|few
TGTGCCAGCAGCCAAGGGGCAGGGCCGGAGACCCAGTACTTC
CASSQGAGPETQYF
>TRBV5-1|NA|TRBJ2-1|many
TGCGCCAGCAGCTTGGTTGCTAGCGCCTACAATGAGCAGTTCTTC
CASSLVASAYNEQFF
>TRBV6-6|NA|TRBJ2-3|few
TGTGCCAGCAGTACGTCTGCGGATACGCAGTATTTT
CASSTSADTQYF
>TRBV15|TRBD1|TRBJ1-1|many
TGTGCCACCAGCAGAGCTCGACAGGGTATAGGTACTGAAGCTTTCTTT
CATSRARQGIGTEAFF
>TRBV5-1|TRBD1|TRBJ2-7|many
TGCGCCAGCAGCTACGGGACAGCCTACGAGCAGTACTTC
CASSYGTAYEQYF
>TRBV4-3|NA|TRBJ1-1|NA
TGCACCAACAGCCAAAGCGCGGGGCGGGCCACTGAAACTTTCTTT
CTNSQSAGRATETFF
>TRBV2|TRBD1|TRBJ1-5|few
TGTGCCAGCAGTGAGGGACAGAGCAATCAGCCCCAGCATTTT
CASSEGQSNQPQHF
>TRBV6-2/TRBV6-3|TRBD1|TRBJ2-2|NA
TGTGCCAGCAGTCCCGACAGGGCGGGCACCGGGGAGCTGTTTTTT
CASSPDRAGTGELFF
>TRBV6-5|NA|TRBJ2-7|NA
TGTGCCAGCAGTTACTCTAGAGAATACGAGCAGTACTTC
CASSYSREYEQYF
>TRBV6-5|NA|TRBJ2-7|many
TGTGCCAGCAGTTACGGTGCCCCCTACGAGCAGTACTTC
CASSYGAPYEQYF
>TRBV24-1|NA|TRBJ1-1|many
TGTGCCACCAGTGTTTCGGAGAACACTGAAGCTTTCTTT
CATSVSENTEAFF
>TRBV28|NA|TRBJ2-7|NA
TGTGCCAGCAGTCTCTGGGGTGCGGCCTACGAGCAGTACTTC
CASSLWGAAYEQYF
>TRBV6-2/TRBV6-3|TRBD2|TRBJ2-7|few
TGTGCCAGCAGTCCCCTCCCGGCGGGAGTGGCCTACGAGCAGTACTTC
CASSPLPAGVAYEQYF
>TRBV20-1|NA|TRBJ1-5|NA
TGCAGTGCTAGAGATGGGAGGGGCAATCAGCCCCAGCATTTT
CSARDGRGNQPQHF
>TRBV4-1|TRBD2|TRBJ2-7|NA
TGCGCCAGCAGCCCTAGCGGGAGTATCTACGAGCAGTACTTC
CASSPSGSIYEQYF
>TRBV4-1|NA|TRBJ2-3|many
TGCGCCAGCAGCCAAGCTGGGCTCACAGATACGCAGTATTTT
CASSQAGLTDTQYF
>TRBV2|TRBD1|TRBJ2-6|NA
TGTGCCAGCCTACAGGGGGCGAATTTGGCTGGGGCCGACGTCCTGACTTTC
CASLQGANLAGADVLTF